This TCR beta chain was identified in a study of cytomegalovirus exposure and HLA in healthy donors. At collection, donors were nominally healthy, but unrecorded immune exposures were probable. A few counts support this clone. Antigen: not known. Points from the study as a whole: Reported results showed that the classifier diagnosed cytomegalovirus status with high specificity and sensitivity. Using a false discovery rate of 0.05, a later analysis showed that 16,951 TCR beta sequences were associated with HLA alleles. TCR beta chain V- and J-gene trimming was linked, in a later analysis, to a missense variant in DCLRE1C.

13 Jbeta primers and 60 Vbeta primers were used for the PCR. Using immunoSEQ multiplex PCR, the repertoire was profiled, and TCRdb retains in-frame clones only, with some absent. The top ten clones hold about 9.4% of a sample with roughly 100,000 clones, 75% to 85% of them seen once. The CDR3 length is 13 residues. Germline assignment: CDR1 MNHEY and CDR2 SVGAGI. With 8 bases removed from V and 2 bases from J, the gap between germline ends came to 12 bases. The sequenced material came from PBMCs. The TCR comes from a woman aged 18-29 years in good health and CMV-seropositive. V is TRBV6-5 and J is TRBJ1-1; no reliable D call. The DNA of the CDR3 is TGTGCCAGCCGGCAGGCGTTTAACACTGAAGCTTTCTTT. It is translated as CASRQAFNTEAFF.